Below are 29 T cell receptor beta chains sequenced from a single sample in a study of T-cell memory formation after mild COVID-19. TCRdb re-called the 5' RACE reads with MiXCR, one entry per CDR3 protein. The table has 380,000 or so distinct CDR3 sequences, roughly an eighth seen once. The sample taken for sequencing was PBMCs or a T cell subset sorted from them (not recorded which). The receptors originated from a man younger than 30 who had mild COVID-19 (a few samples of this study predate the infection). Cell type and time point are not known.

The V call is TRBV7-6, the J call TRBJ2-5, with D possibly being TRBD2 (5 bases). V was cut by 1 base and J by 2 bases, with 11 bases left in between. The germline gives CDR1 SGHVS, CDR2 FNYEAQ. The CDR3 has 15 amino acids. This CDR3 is CASSLDGLTQETQYF. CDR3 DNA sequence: TGTGCCAGCAGCTTAGATGGACTTACACAAGAGACCCAGTACTTC.

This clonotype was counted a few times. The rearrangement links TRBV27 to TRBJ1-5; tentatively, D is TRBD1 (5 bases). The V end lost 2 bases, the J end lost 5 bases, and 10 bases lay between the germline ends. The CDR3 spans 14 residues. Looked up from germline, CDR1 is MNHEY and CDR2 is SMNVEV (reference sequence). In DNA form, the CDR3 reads TGTGCCAGCAGTTTACAGGGAAGGGATCAGCCCCAGCATTTT. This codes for CASSLQGRDQPQHF.

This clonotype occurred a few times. CDR3 sequence reads: CASSLATGGRGSPLHF. The CDR3 DNA reads as TGCGCCAGCAGCTTGGCGACCGGGGGGAGAGGTTCACCCCTCCACTTT. The chain joins TRBV5-1 to TRBJ1-6, with a weak D call TRBD1 (5 bases). The CDR3 has 16 residues. CDR1 is SGHRS, CDR2 YFSETQ, per germline. V lost 0 bases to trimming and J lost 9 bases, with 16 bases between them. The full variable domain, in which reference TRBV5-1 and TRBJ1-6 provide the parts outside the CDR3, is KAGVTQTPRYLIKTRGQQVTLSCSPISGHRSVSWYQQTPGQGLQFLFEYFSETQRNKGNFPGRFSGRQFSNSRSEMNVSTLELGDSALYLCASSLATGGRGSPLHFGNGTRLTVT.

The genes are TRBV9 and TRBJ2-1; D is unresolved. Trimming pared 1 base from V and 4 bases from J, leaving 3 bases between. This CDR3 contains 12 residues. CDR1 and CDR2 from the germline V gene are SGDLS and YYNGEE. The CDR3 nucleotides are TGTGCCAGCAGCGTAATGTACAATGAGCAGTTCTTC. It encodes CASSVMYNEQFF.

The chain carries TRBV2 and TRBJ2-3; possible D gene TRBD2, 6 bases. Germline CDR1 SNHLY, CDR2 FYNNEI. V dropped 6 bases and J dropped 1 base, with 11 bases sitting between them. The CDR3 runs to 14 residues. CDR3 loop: CASSPQRGTDTQYF. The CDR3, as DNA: TGTGCCAGCAGCCCACAGCGGGGCACAGATACGCAGTATTTT.

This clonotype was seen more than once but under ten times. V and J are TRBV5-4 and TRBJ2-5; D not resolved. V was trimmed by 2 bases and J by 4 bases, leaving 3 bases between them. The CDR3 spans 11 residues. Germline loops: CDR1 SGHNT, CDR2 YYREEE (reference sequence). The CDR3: CASSFAETQYF. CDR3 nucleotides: TGTGCCAGCAGCTTTGCAGAGACCCAGTACTTC.

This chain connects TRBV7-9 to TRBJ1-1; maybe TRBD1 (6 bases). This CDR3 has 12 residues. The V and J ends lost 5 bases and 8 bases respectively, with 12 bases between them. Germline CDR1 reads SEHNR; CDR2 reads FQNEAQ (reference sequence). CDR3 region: CASSLMGGEAFF. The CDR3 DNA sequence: TGTGCCAGCAGCCTAATGGGGGGCGAAGCTTTCTTT.

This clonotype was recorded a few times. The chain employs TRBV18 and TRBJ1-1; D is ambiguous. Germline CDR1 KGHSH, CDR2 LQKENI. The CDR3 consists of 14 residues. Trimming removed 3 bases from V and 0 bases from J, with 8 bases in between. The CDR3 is CASSPSALNTEAFF. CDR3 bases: TGTGCCAGCTCACCCTCGGCCCTGAACACTGAAGCTTTCTTT.

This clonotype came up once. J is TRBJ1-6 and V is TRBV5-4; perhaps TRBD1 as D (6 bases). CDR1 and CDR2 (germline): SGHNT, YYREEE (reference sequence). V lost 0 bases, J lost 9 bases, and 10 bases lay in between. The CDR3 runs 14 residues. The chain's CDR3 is CASSLEQGGSPLHF. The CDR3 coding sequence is TGTGCCAGCAGCTTGGAACAGGGAGGTTCACCCCTCCACTTT.

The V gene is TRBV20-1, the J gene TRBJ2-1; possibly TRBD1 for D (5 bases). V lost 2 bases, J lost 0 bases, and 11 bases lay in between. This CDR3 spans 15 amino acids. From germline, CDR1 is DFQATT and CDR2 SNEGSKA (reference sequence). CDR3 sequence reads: CSARSVGLSYNEQFF. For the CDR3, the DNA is TGCAGTGCTAGATCTGTGGGGCTCTCCTACAATGAGCAGTTCTTC.

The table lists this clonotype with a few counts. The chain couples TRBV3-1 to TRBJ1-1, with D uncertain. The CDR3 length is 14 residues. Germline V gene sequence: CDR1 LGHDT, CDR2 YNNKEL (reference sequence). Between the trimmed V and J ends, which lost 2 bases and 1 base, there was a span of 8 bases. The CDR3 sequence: CASSQSSGNTEAFF. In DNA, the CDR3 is TGTGCCAGCAGCCAAAGTTCGGGGAACACTGAAGCTTTCTTT.

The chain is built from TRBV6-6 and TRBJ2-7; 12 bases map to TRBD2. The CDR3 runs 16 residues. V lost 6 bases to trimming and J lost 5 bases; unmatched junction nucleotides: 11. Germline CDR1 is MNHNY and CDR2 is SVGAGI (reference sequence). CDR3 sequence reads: CASSRSSGGASNEQYV. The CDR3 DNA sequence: TGTGCCAGCAGCCGCTCTAGCGGGGGGGCCAGCAACGAGCAGTACGTC.

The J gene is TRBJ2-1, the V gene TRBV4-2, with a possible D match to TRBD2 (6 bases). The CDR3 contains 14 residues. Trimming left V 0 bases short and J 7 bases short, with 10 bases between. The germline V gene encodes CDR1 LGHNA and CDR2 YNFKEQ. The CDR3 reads CASSQDAGLNEQFF. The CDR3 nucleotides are TGTGCCAGCAGCCAAGATGCGGGGTTGAATGAGCAGTTCTTC.

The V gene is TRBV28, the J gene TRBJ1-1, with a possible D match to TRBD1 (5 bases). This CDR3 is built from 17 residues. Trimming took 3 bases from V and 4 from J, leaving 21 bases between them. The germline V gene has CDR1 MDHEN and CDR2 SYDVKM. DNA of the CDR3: TGTGCCAGCAGTTTTCTAATCGGGACTTCTCGGCGCACTGAAGCTTTCTTT. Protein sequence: CASSFLIGTSRRTEAFF. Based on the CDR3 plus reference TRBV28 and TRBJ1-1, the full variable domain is DVKVTQSSRYLVKRTGEKVFLECVQDMDHENMFWYRQDPGLGLRLIYFSYDVKMKEKGDIPEGYSVSREKKERFSLILESASTNQTSMYLCASSFLIGTSRRTEAFFGQGTRLTVV.

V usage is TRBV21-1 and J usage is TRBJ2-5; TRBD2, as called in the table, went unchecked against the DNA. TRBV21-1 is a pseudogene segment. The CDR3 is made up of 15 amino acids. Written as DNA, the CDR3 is TGTGCCAGCAGCACAGACCGGGACTCTCAAGAGACCCAGTACTTC. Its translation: CASSTDRDSQETQYF.

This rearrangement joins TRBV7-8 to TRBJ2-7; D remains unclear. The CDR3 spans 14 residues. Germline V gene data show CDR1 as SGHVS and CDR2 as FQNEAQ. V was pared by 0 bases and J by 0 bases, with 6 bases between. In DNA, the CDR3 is TGTGCCAGCAGCTTAGCCGCAGGCTCCTACGAGCAGTACGTC. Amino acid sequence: CASSLAAGSYEQYV.

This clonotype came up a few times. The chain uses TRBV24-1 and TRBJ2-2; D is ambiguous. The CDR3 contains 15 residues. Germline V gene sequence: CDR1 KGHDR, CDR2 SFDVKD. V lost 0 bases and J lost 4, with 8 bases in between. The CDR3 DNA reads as TGTGCCACCAGTGATTTGCACAGCTCCACCGGGGAGCTGTTTTTT. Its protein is CATSDLHSSTGELFF.

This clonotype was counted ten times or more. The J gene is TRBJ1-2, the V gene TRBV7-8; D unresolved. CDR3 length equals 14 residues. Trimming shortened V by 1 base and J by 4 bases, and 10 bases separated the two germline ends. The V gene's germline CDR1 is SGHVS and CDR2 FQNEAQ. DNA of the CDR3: TGTGCCAGCAGCTTAGGAGTATACGGCTATGGCTACACCTTC. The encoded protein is CASSLGVYGYGYTF.

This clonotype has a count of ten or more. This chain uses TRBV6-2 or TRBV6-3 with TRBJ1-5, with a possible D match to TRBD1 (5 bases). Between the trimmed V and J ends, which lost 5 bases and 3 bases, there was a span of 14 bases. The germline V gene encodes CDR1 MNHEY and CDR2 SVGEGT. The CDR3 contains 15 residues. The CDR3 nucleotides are TGTGCCAGCAGTACGCCAAGACAGCCCAATCAGCCCCAGCATTTT. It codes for CASSTPRQPNQPQHF.

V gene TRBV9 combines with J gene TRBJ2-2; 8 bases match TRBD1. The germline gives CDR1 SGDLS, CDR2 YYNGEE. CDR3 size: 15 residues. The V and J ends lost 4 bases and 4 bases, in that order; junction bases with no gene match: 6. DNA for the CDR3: TGTGCCAGCAGCCCGGACAGGGTGGGCACCGGGGAGCTGTTTTTT. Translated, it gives CASSPDRVGTGELFF.

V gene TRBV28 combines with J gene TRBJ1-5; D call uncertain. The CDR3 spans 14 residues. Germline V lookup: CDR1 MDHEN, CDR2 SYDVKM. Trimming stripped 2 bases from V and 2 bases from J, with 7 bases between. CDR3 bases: TGTGCCAGCAGTTTAATCCAGGGCAATCAGCCCCAGCATTTT. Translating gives CASSLIQGNQPQHF.

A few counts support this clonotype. The CDR3 bases are TGCAGTGCTAGAGGGCCGAACGGCCCTGAAGCTTTCTTT. Protein: CSARGPNGPEAFF. The chain links TRBV20-1 to TRBJ1-1; D gene unclear. The CDR3 spans 13 residues. Germline loops: CDR1 DFQATT, CDR2 SNEGSKA (reference sequence). The V end was cut by 1 base, the J end by 6 bases, with 12 bases between.

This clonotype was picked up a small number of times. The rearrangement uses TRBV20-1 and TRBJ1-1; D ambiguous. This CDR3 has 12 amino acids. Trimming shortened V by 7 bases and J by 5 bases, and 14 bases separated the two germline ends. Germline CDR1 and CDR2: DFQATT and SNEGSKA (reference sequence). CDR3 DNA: TGCAGTGTTAAAGGAGACCCTACTGAAGCTTTCTTT. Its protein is CSVKGDPTEAFF.

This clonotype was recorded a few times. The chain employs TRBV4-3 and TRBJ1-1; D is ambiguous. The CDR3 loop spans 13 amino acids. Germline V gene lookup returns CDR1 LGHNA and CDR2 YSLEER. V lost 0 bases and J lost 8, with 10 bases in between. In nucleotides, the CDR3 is TGCGCCAGCAGCCAAGATTGGAGGGCAGAAGCTTTCTTT. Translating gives CASSQDWRAEAFF.

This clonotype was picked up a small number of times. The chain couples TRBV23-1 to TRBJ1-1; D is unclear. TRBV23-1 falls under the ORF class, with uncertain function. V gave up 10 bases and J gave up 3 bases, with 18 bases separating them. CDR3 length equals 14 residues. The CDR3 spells CATASGQDDTEAFF. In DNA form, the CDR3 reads TGCGCCACAGCCTCCGGGCAGGACGACACTGAAGCTTTCTTT.

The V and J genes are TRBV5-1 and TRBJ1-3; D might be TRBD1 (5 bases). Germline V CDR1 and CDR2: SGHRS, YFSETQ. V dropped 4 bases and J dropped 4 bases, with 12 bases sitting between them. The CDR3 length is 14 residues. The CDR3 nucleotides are TGCGCCAGCAGCAGGCTTGGGGCCGGAAACACCATATATTTT. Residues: CASSRLGAGNTIYF.

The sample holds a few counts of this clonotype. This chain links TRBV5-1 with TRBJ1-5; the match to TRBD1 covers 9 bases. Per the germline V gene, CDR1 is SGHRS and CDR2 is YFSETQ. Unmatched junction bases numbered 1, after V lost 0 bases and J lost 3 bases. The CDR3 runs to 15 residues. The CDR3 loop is CASSLGDRVNQPQHF. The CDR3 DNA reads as TGCGCCAGCAGCTTGGGGGACAGGGTCAATCAGCCCCAGCATTTT.

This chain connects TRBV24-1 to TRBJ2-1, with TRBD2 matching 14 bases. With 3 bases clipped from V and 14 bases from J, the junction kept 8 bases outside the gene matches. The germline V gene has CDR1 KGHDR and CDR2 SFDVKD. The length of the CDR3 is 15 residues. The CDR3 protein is CATSDAGTSGGSEFF. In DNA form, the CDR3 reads TGTGCCACCAGTGATGCCGGGACTAGCGGGGGCTCGGAGTTCTTC.

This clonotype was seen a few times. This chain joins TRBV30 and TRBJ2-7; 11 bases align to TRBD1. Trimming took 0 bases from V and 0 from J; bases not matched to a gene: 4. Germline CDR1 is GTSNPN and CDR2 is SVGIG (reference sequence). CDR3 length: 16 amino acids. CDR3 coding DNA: TGTGCCTGGAGTGTAGTTGGACAGGGGGCCTCCTACGAGCAGTACTTC. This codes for CAWSVVGQGASYEQYF.